The subject of this entry is one TCR beta chain. Its antigen is unidentified. V lost 4 bases and J 9 bases, leaving 16 bases between the germline ends. This CDR3 contains 14 residues. Looked up from germline, CDR1 is SGHTA and CDR2 is FQGNSA. The sample belongs to a study of regulatory T cells in long-lasting Graves disease. Study-level results: Limited sample numbers may have lowered accuracy.

Time point reported: newly diagnosed GD, antithyroid drugs for less than 3 months. The authors made the TCR library using RNA they extracted from PBMCs. Through Arm-PCR of CDR3 regions and iRepertoire HTBI primers, TCR beta libraries were built. TCRdb re-called the multiplex PCR reads with MiXCR, one entry per CDR3 protein. The table records roughly 560,000 distinct CDR3 sequences, 12% of them present only once. This sample was shared with a second study, whose subject was T cells in Graves' hyperthyroidism and ophthalmopathy.

This specimen consisted of peripheral blood mononuclear cells (PBMCs), obtained at new diagnosis, from a patient treated with antithyroid drugs. The chain has TRBV7-2 and TRBJ2-1; D perhaps matches TRBD1 (6 bases). This sequence was found in a woman aged 30 to 39 with Graves disease. In nucleotides, the CDR3 is TGTGCCAGCAGCTCCGGGACACCTGGAGGTGAGCAGTTCTTC. It codes for CASSSGTPGGEQFF.